These T cell receptor beta chains were read from a single sample in a study of T cell responses to AZD1222 COVID-19 vaccine. The data were produced by immunoSEQ multiplex PCR, yet TCRdb's version contains in-frame clones alone and is incomplete. The data show some 280,000 clones, around 92% seen once. Material: peripheral blood, obtained 28 days after the second AZD1222 dose. These receptors were collected from an adult who received the AZD1222 COVID-19 vaccine. Each CDR3 is given with its conserved first and last residue. The order of the fields is D gene, J gene, V gene, clone size, CDR3 DNA, CDR3 protein. D genes are given only for firm matches. Where a row states a size, it is once, few, many or the class of an expanded clone; other rows omit it.

TRBD1	TRBJ2-7	TRBV5-1	.	TGCGCCAGCAGCTTCGGGACAGAGTCCTACGAGCAGTACTTC	CASSFGTESYEQYF
.	TRBJ1-3	TRBV5-1	.	TGCGCCAGCAGCCTGGGGACCGCCAAGGACACCATATATTTT	CASSLGTAKDTIYF
TRBD1	TRBJ2-3	TRBV28	.	TGTGCCAGCAGCCAGGGACAGGGAACAGATACGCAGTATTTT	CASSQGQGTDTQYF
.	TRBJ2-5	TRBV9	.	TGTGCCAGCAGCGTAGATCAGGGGGGGACCCAGTACTTC	CASSVDQGGTQYF
.	TRBJ2-3	TRBV5-1	.	TGCGCCAGCAGCTTGTGGGGGGATAGCACAGATACGCAGTATTTT	CASSLWGDSTDTQYF
.	TRBJ2-2	TRBV7-2	.	TGTGCCAGCAGCCCCGTGGCGACCCCCCGGGAGCTGTTTTTT	CASSPVATPRELFF
TRBD1	TRBJ1-2	TRBV11-2	.	TGTGCCAGCAGAGGGCGACAGGGGATTAACTATGGCTACACCTTC	CASRGRQGINYGYTF
.	TRBJ1-6	TRBV28	once	TGTGCCAGCAGTTTTCGGCAGTTGAATTCACCCCTCCACTTT	CASSFRQLNSPLHF
TRBD2	TRBJ2-7	TRBV28	.	TGTGCCAGCAGTACGCCGGCGGGGGGGAGGGCGAATGAGCAGTACTTC	CASSTPAGGRANEQYF
TRBD1	TRBJ1-6	TRBV10-2	.	TGCGCCAGCACTCCGACAGGGCAGGGGTCACCCCTCCACTTT	CASTPTGQGSPLHF
TRBD1	TRBJ1-2	TRBV19	.	TGTGCCAGTAGTGTTACGACAGGGACTGGCTACACCTTC	CASSVTTGTGYTF
.	TRBJ1-5	TRBV28	.	TGTGCCAGCAGTTTTGGCTATCCCCCGCATTTT	CASSFGYPPHF
.	TRBJ2-1	TRBV24-1	.	TGTGCCACCAGTCAAGCGGCTTCCTACAATGAGCAGTTCTTC	CATSQAASYNEQFF
.	TRBJ2-5	TRBV11-2	.	TGTGCCAGCAGCTTAGGGGCACGGGAGACCCAGTACTTC	CASSLGARETQYF
.	TRBJ2-7	TRBV2	.	TGTGCCAGCAGTGAAGGTCAGGCCTCCTACGAGCAGTACTTC	CASSEGQASYEQYF
TRBD1	TRBJ2-2	TRBV19	.	TGTGCCAGTACTCGGGACAGCTACACCGGGGAGCTGTTTTTT	CASTRDSYTGELFF
.	TRBJ2-7	TRBV19	.	TGTGCCAGTAGTGGACGGGGCTTC	CASSGRGF
.	TRBJ1-6	TRBV19	.	TGTGCCAGTAGTACAGCCGGGACCTCTGGATCACCCCTCCACTTT	CASSTAGTSGSPLHF
.	TRBJ2-7	TRBV5-1	.	TGCGCCAGCAGCTCACTGCCCGGGACATCTATTTACGAGCAGTACTTC	CASSSLPGTSIYEQYF
.	TRBJ1-4	TRBV12-1	.	TGTGCCAGCAGCTTTGGGCCGGGACAAAGTTCAACTAATGAAAAACTGTTTTTT	CASSFGPGQSSTNEKLFF
.	TRBJ2-7	TRBV19	.	TGTGCCAGTAGTCATAGGGACACTCGCGGCTACGAGCAGTACTTC	CASSHRDTRGYEQYF
.	TRBJ2-1	TRBV5-1	.	TGCGCCAGCAGCTTGGGGACAGTCAATGAGCAGTTCTTC	CASSLGTVNEQFF
.	TRBJ2-7	TRBV18	.	TGTGCCAGCTCATCAGTCTACGAGCAGTACTTC	CASSSVYEQYF
TRBD1	TRBJ1-4	TRBV20-1	.	TGCAGTGCTAGTGAGGGAACAAAGGGGGCGGGACTGTTTTTT	CSASEGTKGAGLFF
TRBD1	TRBJ2-2	TRBV4-3	.	TGCGCCAGCAGCCTAGGACAGGGGGCTAAGGAGCTGTTTTTT	CASSLGQGAKELFF
TRBD2	TRBJ2-2	TRBV7-9	.	TGTGCCAGCAGCTTAGGACTAGCGGGAGATACCGGGGAGCTGTTTTTT	CASSLGLAGDTGELFF
.	TRBJ1-1	TRBV6-5	.	TGTGCCAGCAGTTCCAGGGGCCCCAGGACCGAAGCTTTCTTT	CASSSRGPRTEAFF
.	TRBJ2-1	TRBV3-1/TRBV3-2	.	TGTGCCAGCAGCCAAGCGGGCAAGGGTAGCAATGAGCAGTTCTTC	CASSQAGKGSNEQFF
.	TRBJ2-1	TRBV24-1	.	TGTGCCACCAGTGACGGTGCGGGGTTTCCCTACAATGAGCAGTTCTTC	CATSDGAGFPYNEQFF
.	TRBJ1-1	TRBV5-1	.	TGCGCCAGCAGCTCGTGGGTGGGCACTGAAGCTTTCTTT	CASSSWVGTEAFF
TRBD1	TRBJ2-1	TRBV28	.	TGTGCCAGCAGTCCACAGGGGGCCCTCTCCTACAATGAGCAGTTCTTC	CASSPQGALSYNEQFF
.	TRBJ1-2	TRBV19	.	TGTGCCAGTAGTTTCGGCGGTGAGGGCTACACCTTC	CASSFGGEGYTF
TRBD1	TRBJ1-6	TRBV5-4	.	TGTGCCAGCAGCTTGGGACAGGGTAATTCACCCCTCCACTTT	CASSLGQGNSPLHF
.	TRBJ2-7	TRBV10-2	.	TGCGCCAGCAGTCGGGCAGTTTACTACGAGCAGTACTTC	CASSRAVYYEQYF
.	TRBJ1-2	TRBV2	.	TGTGCCAGCACCTTCGGGGGCAGCGGCACCCCTAACTATGGCTACACCTTC	CASTFGGSGTPNYGYTF
.	TRBJ2-2	TRBV24-1	.	TGTGCCACCTCTGGCGGGGCAAGCGGGGAGCTGTTTTTT	CATSGGASGELFF
.	TRBJ1-2	TRBV6-5	.	TGTGCCAGCAGTTACTCTAAGGGGCGAGGCTACACCTTC	CASSYSKGRGYTF
.	TRBJ1-1	TRBV6-6	.	TGTGCCAGCAGTTACTCGTGGGTGAACACTGAAGCTTTCTTT	CASSYSWVNTEAFF
TRBD1	TRBJ2-7	TRBV28	once	TGTGCCAGCCGACAGGGATCCTACGAGCAGTACTTC	CASRQGSYEQYF
.	TRBJ2-1	TRBV9	.	TGTGCCAGCAGCCCTCGACAGAGCTCCTACAATGAGCAGTTCTTC	CASSPRQSSYNEQFF
.	TRBJ1-1	TRBV7-9	.	TGTGCCAGCAGCTTTGGGAAGAACACTGAAGCTTTCTTT	CASSFGKNTEAFF
.	TRBJ2-7	TRBV11-3	.	TGTGCCAGCAGCACAATGGACTACGAGCAGTACTTC	CASSTMDYEQYF
.	TRBJ1-3	TRBV7-9	.	TGTGCCAGCAGCCGTCCCCGACTGACCTCTGGAAACACCATATATTTT	CASSRPRLTSGNTIYF
.	TRBJ1-5	TRBV7-2	.	TGTGCCAGCAGTCTAGAAGGGCCTAATAGCAATCAGCCCCAGCATTTT	CASSLEGPNSNQPQHF